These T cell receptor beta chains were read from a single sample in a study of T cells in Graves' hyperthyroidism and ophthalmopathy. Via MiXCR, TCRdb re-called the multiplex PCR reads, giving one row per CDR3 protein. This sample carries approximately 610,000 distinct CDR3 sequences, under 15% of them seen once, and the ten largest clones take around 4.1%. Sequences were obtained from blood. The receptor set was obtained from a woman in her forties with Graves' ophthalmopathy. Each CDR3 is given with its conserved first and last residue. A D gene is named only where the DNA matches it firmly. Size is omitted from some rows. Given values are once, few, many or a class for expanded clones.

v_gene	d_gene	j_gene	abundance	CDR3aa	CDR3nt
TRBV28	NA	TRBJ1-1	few	CASSSHDPPDTEAFF	TGTGCCAGCAGCTCCCATGACCCCCCGGACACTGAAGCTTTCTTT
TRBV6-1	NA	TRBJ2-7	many	CASRPDYTRPYEQYF	TGTGCCAGCAGACCCGACTACACCCGGCCCTACGAGCAGTACTTC
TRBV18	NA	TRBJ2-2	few	CASSPRTNTGELFF	TGTGCCAGCTCACCACGCACGAACACCGGGGAGCTGTTTTTT
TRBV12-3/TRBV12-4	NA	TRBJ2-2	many	CASGQKDRPGELFF	TGTGCCTCTGGACAGAAGGATCGTCCCGGGGAGCTGTTTTTT
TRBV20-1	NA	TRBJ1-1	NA	CSAFREGPEAFF	TGCAGTGCTTTTCGGGAGGGCCCTGAAGCTTTCTTT
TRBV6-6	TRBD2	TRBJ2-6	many	CASRLRTTGGQTGANVLTF	TGTGCCAGCAGACTCCGGACGACGGGGGGGCAAACTGGGGCCAACGTCCTGACTTTC
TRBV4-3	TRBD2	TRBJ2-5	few	CASSQEGLAGGETQYF	TGCGCCAGCAGCCAGGAAGGACTAGCGGGAGGAGAGACCCAGTACTTC
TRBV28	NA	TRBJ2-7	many	CASSPRGSGTYEQYF	TGTGCCAGCAGTCCCCGGGGTAGCGGTACCTACGAGCAGTACTTC
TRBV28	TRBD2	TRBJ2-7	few	CASCSGERGQYF	TGTGCCAGCTGCAGCGGGGAACGGGGGCAGTACTTC
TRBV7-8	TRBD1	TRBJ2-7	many	CASSLAGQVEQYF	TGTGCCAGCAGCTTAGCGGGACAGGTCGAGCAGTACTTC
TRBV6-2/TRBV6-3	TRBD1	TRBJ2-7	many	CASSYPRTGQTNPYEQYF	TGTGCCAGCAGTTACCCCCGGACAGGACAAACCAACCCCTACGAGCAGTACTTC
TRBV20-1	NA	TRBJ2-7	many	CSALARNEQYF	TGCAGTGCTTTAGCAAGGAACGAGCAGTACTTC
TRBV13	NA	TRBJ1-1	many	CASSLKIGRANTEAFF	TGTGCCAGCAGCTTGAAAATCGGACGGGCGAACACTGAAGCTTTCTTT
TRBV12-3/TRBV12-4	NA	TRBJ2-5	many	CASSFSLSETQYF	TGTGCCAGCAGTTTTTCTTTGTCGGAGACCCAGTACTTC
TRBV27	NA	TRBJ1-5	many	CASRPDRVGFRQPQHF	TGTGCCAGCAGACCCGATCGGGTGGGCTTTCGTCAGCCCCAGCATTTT
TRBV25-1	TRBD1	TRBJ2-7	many	CASSAKSTGGDRYEQYF	TGTGCCAGCAGTGCTAAATCGACAGGGGGCGATCGCTACGAGCAGTACTTC
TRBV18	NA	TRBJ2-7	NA	CASSPPIGSYEQYF	TGTGCCAGCTCACCCCCGATCGGGTCCTACGAGCAGTACTTC
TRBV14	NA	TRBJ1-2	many	CASSQVEARDGYTF	TGTGCCAGCAGCCAAGTCGAGGCGAGGGATGGCTACACCTTC
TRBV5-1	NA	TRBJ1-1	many	CASSYVGILTTAFF	TGCGCCAGCAGCTATGTGGGGATACTGACAACGGCTTTCTTT
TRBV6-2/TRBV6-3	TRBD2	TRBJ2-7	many	CASSYSGASGATLYEQYF	TGTGCCAGCAGTTACTCTGGGGCTAGCGGGGCTACACTCTACGAGCAGTACTTC
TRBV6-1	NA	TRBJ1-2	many	CASSPLDPYYGYTF	TGTGCCAGCAGTCCCTTGGATCCTTACTATGGCTACACCTTC
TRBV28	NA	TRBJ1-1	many	CASSLRRGYSEAFF	TGTGCCAGCAGTTTACGACGGGGATACTCTGAAGCTTTCTTT
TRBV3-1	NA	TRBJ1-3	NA	CASNQPRGRRNTIYF	TGTGCCAGCAACCAACCGAGGGGAAGACGAAACACCATATATTTT
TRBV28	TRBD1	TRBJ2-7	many	CASSFAPETGSSYEQYF	TGTGCCAGCAGTTTTGCCCCGGAGACAGGGAGCTCCTACGAGCAGTACTTC
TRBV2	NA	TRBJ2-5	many	CASSAPSEFRYF	TGTGCCAGCAGTGCCCCGTCGGAGTTTAGGTACTTC
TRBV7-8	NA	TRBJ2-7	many	CASSLYTETPYEQYF	TGTGCCAGCAGCCTGTACACCGAGACCCCCTACGAGCAGTACTTC
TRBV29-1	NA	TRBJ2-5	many	CSVKEGQETQYF	TGCAGCGTGAAAGAGGGGCAAGAGACCCAGTACTTC
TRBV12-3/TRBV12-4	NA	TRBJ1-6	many	CASGDGPYNSPLHF	TGTGCCAGCGGGGACGGACCCTATAATTCACCCCTCCACTTT
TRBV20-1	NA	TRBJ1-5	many	CSAREQRGQFSNQPQHF	TGCAGTGCTAGAGAACAAAGAGGACAGTTTAGCAATCAGCCCCAGCATTTT
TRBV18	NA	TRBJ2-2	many	CASSPNREHTGELFF	TGTGCCAGCTCACCAAACAGAGAACACACCGGGGAGCTGTTTTTT
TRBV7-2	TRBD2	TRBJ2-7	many	CASSSSGRFEQYF	TGTGCCAGCAGCTCTAGCGGGAGATTCGAGCAGTACTTC
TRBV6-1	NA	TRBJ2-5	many	CASSGRTNQETQYF	TGTGCCAGCAGTGGACGGACCAACCAAGAGACCCAGTACTTC
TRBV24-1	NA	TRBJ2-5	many	CATEGVAPGEKTQYF	TGTGCCACCGAAGGCGTGGCGCCGGGTGAGAAGACCCAGTACTTC
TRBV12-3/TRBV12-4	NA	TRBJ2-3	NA	CASSPWTGSTDTQYF	TGTGCCAGCAGCCCCTGGACGGGGAGCACAGATACGCAGTATTTT
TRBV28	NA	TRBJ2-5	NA	CASSTTDELETQYF	TGTGCCAGCAGTACGACAGACGAATTGGAGACCCAGTACTTC
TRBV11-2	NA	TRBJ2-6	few	CASSLIGGSGANVLTF	TGTGCCAGCAGCTTAATCGGCGGCTCTGGGGCCAACGTCCTGACTTTC
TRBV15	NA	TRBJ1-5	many	CATTKTEVDQPQHF	TGTGCCACCACCAAGACAGAAGTTGATCAGCCCCAGCATTTT
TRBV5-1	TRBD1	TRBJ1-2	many	CASSIGQAYGYTF	TGCGCCAGCAGCATAGGACAGGCCTATGGCTACACCTTC
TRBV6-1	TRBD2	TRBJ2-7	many	CASIRLAGIIYEQYF	TGTGCCAGCATCCGCCTAGCGGGAATAATCTACGAGCAGTACTTC
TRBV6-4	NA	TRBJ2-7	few	CASSDFTGPMGSYEQYF	TGTGCCAGCAGTGACTTTACGGGTCCGATGGGCTCCTACGAGCAGTACTTC
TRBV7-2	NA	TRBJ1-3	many	CASSLVTGSGNTIYF	TGTGCCAGCAGCTTAGTTACAGGTTCTGGAAACACCATATATTTT
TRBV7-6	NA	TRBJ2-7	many	CASSPISGLATYEQYF	TGTGCCAGCAGCCCTATTTCGGGACTGGCAACCTACGAGCAGTACTTC
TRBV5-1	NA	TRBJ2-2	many	CASSLEGYGTGELFF	TGCGCCAGCAGCTTGGAAGGGTACGGCACCGGGGAGCTGTTTTTT
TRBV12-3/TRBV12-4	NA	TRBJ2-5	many	CASSSGLGETQYF	TGTGCCAGCAGTTCTGGTTTGGGGGAGACCCAGTACTTC
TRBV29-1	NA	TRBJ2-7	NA	CSVGHILYEQYF	TGCAGCGTGGGACACATATTATACGAGCAGTACTTC
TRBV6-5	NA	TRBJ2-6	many	CASSYSWGAGANVLTF	TGTGCCAGCAGTTACTCGTGGGGGGCTGGGGCCAACGTCCTGACTTTC
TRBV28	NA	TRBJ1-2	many	CASSLSSNYGYTF	TGTGCCAGCAGCCTCAGCTCTAACTATGGCTACACCTTC
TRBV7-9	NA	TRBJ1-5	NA	CASSLGGENQPQHF	TGTGCCAGCAGCTTAGGAGGGGAGAATCAGCCCCAGCATTTT
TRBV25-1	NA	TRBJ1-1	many	CASGGGHTEAFF	TGTGCCTCCGGGGGGGGTCACACTGAAGCTTTCTTT
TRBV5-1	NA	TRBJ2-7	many	CASSLGRGARSYEQYF	TGCGCCAGCAGCTTGGGGCGGGGAGCTAGATCCTACGAGCAGTACTTC
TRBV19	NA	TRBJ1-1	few	CASSIWRGNTEAFF	TGTGCCAGTAGTATCTGGCGGGGGAACACTGAAGCTTTCTTT